The rows below give T cell receptor beta chains drawn from one sample of a study of early T cells in non-severe SARS-CoV-2 infection. TCRdb reanalysed the 5' RACE reads using MiXCR and keeps one entry per CDR3 protein. The sample lists tens of thousands of distinct CDR3 sequences; roughly 13% were seen once. The sequencing sample was made of whole blood. These TCRs come from an adult who was a healthcare worker with PCR-confirmed SARS-CoV-2 infection or an uninfected control (not recorded which). Each CDR3 is given without its conserved first and last residue. Clone size is given for some rows only: seen once, a few or many times, or a class if the clone is expanded.

J	V	size	CDR3
TRBJ2-1	TRBV12-3/TRBV12-4	many	ASNARSSGDEQF
TRBJ1-4	TRBV27	many	ASRGQGGG
TRBJ2-7	TRBV6-5	few	ASSYARGLYEQY
TRBJ2-7	TRBV6-2/TRBV6-3	few	ASILPNLAGTGEQY
TRBJ2-1	TRBV9	.	ASSPRYRGAGYNEQF
TRBJ2-7	TRBV29-1	.	SVRLAGGPSSYEQY
TRBJ2-4	TRBV5-4	.	ASSADYTKNIQY
TRBJ2-2	TRBV5-1	.	ASSISGRASGELF
TRBJ1-2	TRBV11-2	few	ASSVRQGNYGYT
TRBJ2-3	TRBV6-2/TRBV6-3	many	ASSLTTQVQY
TRBJ1-1	TRBV24-1	many	ATSDPWNTEAF
TRBJ1-2	TRBV11-3	few	ASSRTGSYGYT
TRBJ2-3	TRBV19	.	ASRRRTGGSTDTQY
TRBJ2-3	TRBV20-1	few	SAGGLADGTDTQY
TRBJ2-3	TRBV5-1	.	ASSSGQGIDTQY
TRBJ1-1	TRBV29-1	few	SVAQRHLNTEAF
TRBJ2-2	TRBV19	few	ASSIDPGQGAARSGELF
TRBJ1-2	TRBV30	many	AWPTVTGGYT
TRBJ1-1	TRBV5-1	.	ASRTDVITEAF
TRBJ2-6	TRBV14	few	ASTPRGGIGVGANVLT
TRBJ1-1	TRBV6-9	.	ASSPDPSTEAF
TRBJ2-1	TRBV7-2	few	ASSLARSNNEQF
TRBJ2-2	TRBV12-3/TRBV12-4	many	ASSLGGRPANTGELF
TRBJ2-5	TRBV12-5	.	ASGLVGVNQETQY
TRBJ2-5	TRBV11-2	.	ASSLDLWGETQY
TRBJ1-5	TRBV12-3/TRBV12-4	few	ASAETGGRQPQH
TRBJ2-3	TRBV4-1	.	ASSQEGGDTQY
TRBJ1-4	TRBV6-2/TRBV6-3	many	AAARGLLSNEKLF
TRBJ1-1	TRBV5-5	many	ASGAPDRANTEAF
TRBJ2-7	TRBV11-2	few	ASSSGTSAYEQY
TRBJ2-7	TRBV7-9	few	ASSPRRTGTYEQY
TRBJ2-5	TRBV27	many	ASRKQGKETQY
TRBJ2-5	TRBV2	many	ASSELRGMIGTQY
TRBJ1-2	TRBV7-9	many	ASSLDGLTVYGYT
TRBJ2-7	TRBV20-1	few	SAARQGAEQY
TRBJ1-6	TRBV12-3/TRBV12-4	.	ASSQTGGNSPLH
TRBJ2-7	TRBV29-1	.	SVAAGVEQY
TRBJ2-3	TRBV6-6	.	ASSSRADTQY
TRBJ2-7	TRBV29-1	.	SAGQGTYEQY
TRBJ1-3	TRBV11-2	many	ASSLAGHSGNTIY
TRBJ2-3	TRBV4-3	many	ASSREVGYGTQY
TRBJ2-4	TRBV11-2	many	ASSQLGGVNIQY
TRBJ2-7	TRBV4-1	few	ASSQWDYSYEQY
TRBJ2-1	TRBV6-4	many	ASSDTGLAELNEQF
TRBJ1-5	TRBV7-8	.	ASSYGGGGQPQH
TRBJ2-1	TRBV29-1	many	SVEGLSDTSSYNEQF
TRBJ1-4	TRBV29-1	.	SATGVDNEKLF
TRBJ2-7	TRBV18	few	ASSPTGPTVEQY
TRBJ2-5	TRBV6-5	many	ASSYHPSGEGETQY
TRBJ1-1	TRBV6-6	many	ASNDGYMNTEAF